Each of the 26 T cell receptor beta chains below was sequenced from the same sample in a study of cytomegalovirus exposure and HLA in healthy donors. 60 Vbeta and 13 Jbeta primers were used in PCR. The table came from immunoSEQ multiplex PCR; TCRdb's copy has only in-frame clones and leaves some out. The sample has about 110,000 clones; 82% are singletons. Sequences were obtained from PBMCs. Receptors were obtained from a woman aged 18-35 years in good health and CMV-seronegative.

The chain employs TRBV9 and TRBJ1-2; possible D gene TRBD1, 5 bases. The ends were cut back, 0 bases at V and 14 bases at J, with 11 bases in the middle. Germline lookup yields CDR1 SGDLS and CDR2 YYNGEE. This CDR3 region has 11 residues. CDR3 DNA: TGTGCCAGCAGCGTAGGGGCAGGGTTGACCTTC. This sequence encodes CASSVGAGLTF. The whole variable domain, remainder taken from reference TRBV9 and TRBJ1-2, is DSGVTQTPKHLITATGQRVTLRCSPRSGDLSVYWYQQSLDQGLQFLIQYYNGEERAKGNILERFSAQQFPDLHSELNLSSLELGDSALYFCASSVGAGLTFGSGTRLTVV.

The chain links TRBV5-1 to TRBJ1-3; D gene uncertain. This CDR3 is 16 amino acids long. CDR1 and CDR2 (germline): SGHRS, YFSETQ. The ends were cut back, 1 base at V and 0 bases at J, with 11 bases in the middle. The CDR3 DNA is TGCGCCAGCAGCTTGCCTAGCTTAAGCTCTGGAAACACCATATATTTT. This encodes CASSLPSLSSGNTIYF.

The gene calls are TRBV6-5 and TRBJ2-5; no definite D call. V lost 8 bases, J lost 5 bases, and 12 bases lay in between. The CDR3 sequence is 12 residues long. Germline V gene lookup returns CDR1 MNHEY and CDR2 SVGAGI. For the CDR3, the DNA is TGTGCCAGCGAAACACTCAGGGAGACCCAGTACTTC. It translates to CASETLRETQYF.

This chain uses TRBV4-1 with TRBJ1-4; weak D call: TRBD1 (6 bases). CDR3 length: 16 residues. Germline V gene data show CDR1 as MGHRA and CDR2 as YSYEKL. V lost 1 base to trimming and J lost 6 bases, with 15 bases between them. The CDR3 here is CASSQGFGTRDEKLFF. The CDR3 DNA sequence: TGCGCCAGCAGCCAAGGCTTCGGGACAAGGGATGAAAAACTGTTTTTT.

The chain joins TRBV5-1 to TRBJ2-2, with 8 bases that match TRBD1. The V gene end was trimmed by 4 bases and the J gene end by 1 base; junction bases not matched to a gene: 6. Looked up from germline, CDR1 is SGHRS and CDR2 is YFSETQ. The CDR3 runs 16 residues. The CDR3 nucleotides are TGCGCCAGCAGCGTTACAGGGGGAGGGAACACCGGGGAGCTGTTTTTT. Translating it yields CASSVTGGGNTGELFF.

V usage is TRBV28 and J usage is TRBJ2-3, with 8 positions matching TRBD2. The germline CDR1 and CDR2 sequences are MDHEN and SYDVKM. Unmatched junction bases numbered 7, after V lost 2 bases and J lost 6 bases. The CDR3 is made up of 15 amino acids. DNA for the CDR3: TGTGCCAGCAGTTTAGCGGGAGGCCACGCGGATACGCAGTATTTT. This translates into CASSLAGGHADTQYF.

This clone was seen a handful of times. The chain has TRBV29-1 and TRBJ1-4; no clear D gene. Germline assignment: CDR1 SQVTM and CDR2 ANQGSEA. CDR3 length equals 11 residues. Trimming cost V 3 bases and J 7 bases, with 6 bases left between them. The CDR3 DNA reads as TGCAGCGTTGAGGGAGGTGAAAAACTGTTTTTT. Translated: CSVEGGEKLFF.

The chain carries TRBV6-1 and TRBJ2-2, with a possible D match to TRBD1 (6 bases). The CDR3 has 13 residues. V shed 7 bases and J shed 9 bases, with 15 bases lying between them. Looked up from germline, CDR1 is MNHNS and CDR2 is SASEGT. CDR3 region: CASNDGRGRELFF. The CDR3 DNA reads as TGTGCCAGCAACGATGGCAGGGGCAGGGAGCTGTTTTTT.

The V gene is TRBV28, the J gene TRBJ2-7; D is possibly TRBD1 (6 bases). The V gene's germline CDR1 is MDHEN and CDR2 SYDVKM. Trimming cost V 5 bases and J 0 bases, with 17 bases left between them. CDR3 length: 16 residues. The CDR3 DNA is TGTGCCAGCAGTCCCGGCCCCAGGGGAAGCTCCTACGAGCAGTACTTC. Protein sequence: CASSPGPRGSSYEQYF. Together with reference TRBV28 and TRBJ2-7, the CDR3 gives the full variable domain: DVKVTQSSRYLVKRTGEKVFLECVQDMDHENMFWYRQDPGLGLRLIYFSYDVKMKEKGDIPEGYSVSREKKERFSLILESASTNQTSMYLCASSPGPRGSSYEQYFGPGTRLTVT.

The chain has TRBV14 and TRBJ1-1; D is perhaps TRBD1 (6 bases). This CDR3 is 15 amino acids long. V lost 1 base to trimming and J lost 4 bases, with 13 bases between them. Germline values: CDR1 SGHDN, CDR2 FVKESK. The DNA for the CDR3 is TGTGCCAGCAGCCAAGCTGACCTCAGGGGCACTGAAGCTTTCTTT. Its translation is CASSQADLRGTEAFF.

The chain links TRBV28 to TRBJ2-3, with TRBD2 matching over 9 bases. Germline CDR1 and CDR2: MDHEN and SYDVKM. The J segment lost 11 bases and the V segment lost 2 bases, leaving 11 bases of the junction unmatched. The CDR3 spans 15 residues. This CDR3 reads CASSLGFVAGVGQYF. In DNA form, the CDR3 reads TGTGCCAGCAGTTTAGGATTTGTAGCGGGAGTCGGGCAGTATTTT.

The chain links TRBV5-6 to TRBJ2-1, with TRBD2 matching 8 bases. Trimming at V came to 6 bases and at J to 9 bases, leaving 11 bases not matched to a gene. The V gene's germline CDR1 is SGHDT and CDR2 YYEEEE. The CDR3 sequence is 14 residues long. The CDR3: CASILGRAVGEQFF. In DNA form, the CDR3 reads TGTGCCAGCATCCTCGGGAGGGCGGTTGGTGAGCAGTTCTTC.

V usage is TRBV9 and J usage is TRBJ1-4, with 9 bases lining up with TRBD1. CDR3 length equals 15 residues. V shed 0 bases, J shed 7 bases, and the junction held 4 bases outside the gene matches. Germline lookup yields CDR1 SGDLS and CDR2 YYNGEE. Here the CDR3 reads CASSVVGTGREKLFF. CDR3 DNA sequence: TGTGCCAGCAGCGTAGTGGGGACAGGGCGTGAAAAACTGTTTTTT. Full variable domain (missing parts from reference TRBV9 and TRBJ1-4): DSGVTQTPKHLITATGQRVTLRCSPRSGDLSVYWYQQSLDQGLQFLIQYYNGEERAKGNILERFSAQQFPDLHSELNLSSLELGDSALYFCASSVVGTGREKLFFGSGTQLSVL.

The J gene is TRBJ1-5, the V gene TRBV19; 8 nucleotides match TRBD1. The CDR3 totals 18 residues. CDR1 LNHDA and CDR2 SQIVND come from the germline V gene (reference sequence). V gave up 0 bases and J gave up 1 base; unmatched junction bases: 8. The DNA for the CDR3 is TGTGCCAGTAGTATAGATCTATTAAGGGACAGGAGCAATCAGCCCCAGCATTTT. Translating it yields CASSIDLLRDRSNQPQHF. The full variable domain, in which reference TRBV19 and TRBJ1-5 provide the parts outside the CDR3, is DGGITQSPKYLFRKEGQNVTLSCEQNLNHDAMYWYRQDPGQGLRLIYYSQIVNDFQKGDIAEGYSVSREKKESFPLTVTSAQKNPTAFYLCASSIDLLRDRSNQPQHFGDGTRLSIL.

The CDR3 nucleotides read TGTGCCAGCGTTGGGCCGACGGAAACCAACGTCCTGACTTTC. It codes for CASVGPTETNVLTF. This sequence joins TRBV28 and TRBJ2-6; D is ambiguous. Germline values: CDR1 MDHEN, CDR2 SYDVKM. The length of the CDR3 is 14 residues. Trimming stripped 8 bases from V and 8 bases from J, with 16 bases between.

V and J are TRBV7-8 and TRBJ2-3, with 9 bases fitting TRBD1. The germline CDR1 and CDR2 sequences are SGHVS and FQNEAQ. CDR3 length: 16 amino acids. Trimming at V came to 4 bases and at J to 1 base, leaving 6 bases not matched to a gene. CDR3 sequence (DNA): TGTGCCAGCAGCTCCTACAGGGGGCTCGGCACAGATACGCAGTATTTT. Amino acids: CASSSYRGLGTDTQYF.

This sequence joins TRBV20-1 and TRBJ1-2; perhaps TRBD1 as D (5 bases). V lost 6 bases and J lost 8, with 13 bases in between. This CDR3 comprises 11 residues. Germline V lookup: CDR1 DFQATT, CDR2 SNEGSKA (reference sequence). The CDR3 DNA is TGCAGTGCCCCCCCGGACAAAGGCTACACCTTC. It is translated as CSAPPDKGYTF.

The chain employs TRBV6-4 and TRBJ1-4; TRBD1 matches 9 bases. CDR1 MRHNA and CDR2 SNTAGT come from the germline V gene. The CDR3 is made up of 14 amino acids. The J segment lost 8 bases and the V segment lost 5 bases, leaving 6 bases of the junction unmatched. The CDR3 DNA follows: TGTGCCAGCAGTCTGGACAGGGGTGAAGAAAAACTGTTTTTT. Its protein is CASSLDRGEEKLFF.

In this sample, this clone turned up a few times. V usage is TRBV6-1 and J usage is TRBJ1-5, with D uncertain. Germline V lookup: CDR1 MNHNS, CDR2 SASEGT. The length of the CDR3 is 14 residues. V was cut by 2 bases and J by 0 bases, with 5 bases left in between. CDR3 sequence: CASSEFLSNQPQHF. The CDR3 nucleotides are TGTGCCAGCAGTGAATTTCTTAGCAATCAGCCCCAGCATTTT.

V is TRBV7-6 and J is TRBJ2-2; D is uncertain. The V end lost 0 bases, the J end lost 7 bases, and 12 bases lay between the germline ends. CDR1 and CDR2 from the germline V gene are SGHVS and FNYEAQ. The CDR3 has 15 residues. CDR3 coding DNA: TGTGCCAGCAGCTTAGCCGGTAGCCGAGGCGGGGAGCTGTTTTTT. Amino acid sequence: CASSLAGSRGGELFF. Together with reference TRBV7-6 and TRBJ2-2, the CDR3 gives the full variable domain: GAGVSQSPRYKVTKRGQDVALRCDPISGHVSLYWYRQALGQGPEFLTYFNYEAQQDKSGLPNDRFSAERPEGSISTLTIQRTEQRDSAMYRCASSLAGSRGGELFFGEGSRLTVL.

The chain couples TRBV15 to TRBJ1-5; D may be TRBD1 (6 bases). The V gene lost 2 bases and the J gene lost 4 bases, with 9 bases spanning the gap. The germline gives CDR1 LNHNV, CDR2 YYDKDF (reference sequence). This CDR3 comprises 14 residues. The CDR3 loop is CATSRPTGNQPQHF. The CDR3 nucleotides read TGTGCCACCAGCAGACCTACAGGGAATCAGCCCCAGCATTTT. Using reference TRBV15 and TRBJ1-5 for the parts outside the CDR3, the full variable domain is DAMVIQNPRYQVTQFGKPVTLSCSQTLNHNVMYWYQQKSSQAPKLLFHYYDKDFNNEADTPDNFQSRRPNTSFCFLDIRSPGLGDTAMYLCATSRPTGNQPQHFGDGTRLSIL.

V usage is TRBV27 and J usage is TRBJ2-7; D is possibly TRBD2 (5 bases). This CDR3 has 15 amino acids. Germline V gene data show CDR1 as MNHEY and CDR2 as SMNVEV (reference sequence). The germline V and J ends were trimmed by 2 bases and 6 bases, with 17 bases remaining between them. CDR3 coding DNA: TGTGCCAGCAGTTTAAGCAGCCCCCCAGAGGGCGAGCAGTACTTC. Translation: CASSLSSPPEGEQYF.

V is TRBV10-1 and J is TRBJ1-3; 7 bases agree with TRBD1. The CDR3 sequence is 17 residues long. Germline loops: CDR1 WNHNN, CDR2 SYGVQD (reference sequence). The junction had 14 bases not matched to a gene; V was cut back by 6 bases and J by 3 bases. Written as DNA, the CDR3 is TGCGCCAGCAGATACCACATAACAGGGGCACGTGGAAACACCATATATTTT. Amino acid sequence: CASRYHITGARGNTIYF.

V gene TRBV28 combines with J gene TRBJ1-1; the match to TRBD1 covers 7 bases. This CDR3 spans 13 amino acids. V lost 10 bases to trimming and J lost 3 bases; unmatched junction nucleotides: 8. Germline lookup yields CDR1 MDHEN and CDR2 SYDVKM. The CDR3 DNA follows: TGTGCCAATAGAGGACAGGCCGACACTGAAGCTTTCTTT. The encoded protein is CANRGQADTEAFF.

This clone occurred a few times. The rearrangement links TRBV14 to TRBJ2-2; no clear D. V was pared by 0 bases and J by 2 bases, with 10 bases between. Germline V gene data show CDR1 as SGHDN and CDR2 as FVKESK. This CDR3 spans 16 amino acids. The CDR3 here is CASSQDLGQNTGELFF. The CDR3 DNA sequence: TGTGCCAGCAGCCAAGATCTAGGCCAAAACACCGGGGAGCTGTTTTTT. The complete variable domain, with remaining parts taken from reference TRBV14 and TRBJ2-2, reads EAGVTQFPSHSVIEKGQTVTLRCDPISGHDNLYWYRRVMGKEIKFLLHFVKESKQDESGMPNNRFLAERTGGTYSTLKVQPAELEDSGVYFCASSQDLGQNTGELFFGEGSRLTVL.

Comments on this clone: Possible read error: a much larger clone is one base away. This rearrangement joins TRBV6-1 to TRBJ1-5; TRBD1 matches at 8 bases. The CDR3 sequence is 14 residues long. The V gene end was trimmed by 4 bases and the J gene end by 9 bases; junction bases not matched to a gene: 8. CDR1 and CDR2 (germline): MNHNS, SASEGT. CDR3 nucleotides: TGTGCCAGCAGTGCGACAGGGGAGGTGAGGCCCCAGCATTTT. Translating it yields CASSATGEVRPQHF.